These 8 T cell receptor beta chains were sequenced from one sample in a study of blood T cell repertoires in COVID-19 (dated by TCRdb to the early 2020s). Preparation of the library involved the immunoSEQ multiplex PCR assay. In its TCRdb copy, this immuneACCESS table keeps in-frame sequences only and misses some clones. Where compared with another copy, unresolved V genes explain less than half of these, and the others have no known cause. The sample yields 250,000 to 300,000 clones; nearly 90% were counted once. 1.9% of the sample belongs to the ten largest clones. The source material was PBMCs or T cells enriched from blood (not recorded which). These receptors were collected from a woman aged 55-69 years who had recovered from COVID-19.

The chain joins TRBV28 to TRBJ1-4; 10 bases line up with TRBD1. V dropped 5 bases and J dropped 8; count of bases not matched to a gene: 8. CDR3 length: 15 amino acids. Germline-derived CDR1 and CDR2 are MDHEN and SYDVKM. For the CDR3, the DNA is TGTGCCAGCAGTGATCGACAGGGGGCGTGGGAAAAACTGTTTTTT. Translated: CASSDRQGAWEKLFF.

Here the CDR3 DNA reads TGCGCCAGCAGTCCGGGGGGGCAAGATCAGCCCCAGCATTTT. Amino acid sequence: CASSPGGQDQPQHF. The chain joins TRBV5-1 to TRBJ1-5; tentative D call: TRBD1 (6 bases). This CDR3 is 14 amino acids long. The germline V and J ends were trimmed by 5 bases and 5 bases, with 14 bases remaining between them. The V gene's germline CDR1 is SGHRS and CDR2 YFSETQ.

This sequence joins TRBV4-2 and TRBJ2-2; TRBD2 agrees at 12 bases. This CDR3 contains 17 residues. The germline V gene encodes CDR1 LGHNA and CDR2 YNFKEQ. Losses at the gene ends were 4 bases for V and 2 bases for J; bases not matched to a gene: 5. CDR3 in amino acids: CASSLGLAGPNTGELFF. The CDR3 coding sequence is TGTGCCAGCAGCCTCGGACTAGCGGGACCCAACACCGGGGAGCTGTTTTTT.

This rearrangement joins TRBV29-1 to TRBJ2-3; a possible D gene is TRBD1 (5 bases). V was pared by 6 bases and J by 5 bases, with 9 bases between. The CDR3 is made up of 11 amino acids. Germline lookup yields CDR1 SQVTM and CDR2 ANQGSEA. In nucleotides, the CDR3 is TGCAGCGTGCAGGGTCAAGATACGCAGTATTTT. It is translated as CSVQGQDTQYF.

The chain recombines TRBV29-1 with TRBJ2-2; 8 bases line up with TRBD2. The CDR3 has 15 residues. The germline V gene has CDR1 SQVTM and CDR2 ANQGSEA. Trimming cost V 4 bases and J 1 base; bases outside gene matches: 5. CDR3 DNA: TGCAGCGTTGTAGGGAGCGGGGGGAACACCGGGGAGCTGTTTTTT. As protein: CSVVGSGGNTGELFF.

The chain joins TRBV7-3 to TRBJ2-1; 12 bases fit TRBD2. V gave up 5 bases and J gave up 5 bases; unmatched junction bases: 13. The CDR3 contains 18 residues. The germline V gene encodes CDR1 SGHTA and CDR2 FQGTGA. CDR3 DNA sequence: TGTGCCAGCAGCCGCTACGCGACTAGCGGGGGACCGAACAATGAGCAGTTCTTC. It encodes CASSRYATSGGPNNEQFF.

This clone showed up many times. The J gene is TRBJ2-2, the V gene TRBV19, with D perhaps TRBD1 (6 bases). This CDR3 region has 14 residues. Looked up from germline, CDR1 is LNHDA and CDR2 is SQIVND (reference sequence). Deletions cut 0 bases from V and 4 bases from J, with 6 bases between. CDR3: CASSIDRGTGELFF. The CDR3 region has the DNA TGTGCCAGTAGTATAGACAGGGGCACCGGGGAGCTGTTTTTT.

This rearrangement joins TRBV12-5 to TRBJ2-2; the D gene is possibly TRBD2 (6 bases). Germline CDR1 LGHNT, CDR2 FRNRAP. The CDR3 has 15 amino acids. V was clipped by 6 bases and J by 9 bases, with 20 bases between them. The CDR3 sequence is CASGAGTWDPRELFF. The CDR3 DNA is TGTGCTAGTGGAGCCGGGACTTGGGACCCCAGGGAGCTGTTTTTT.